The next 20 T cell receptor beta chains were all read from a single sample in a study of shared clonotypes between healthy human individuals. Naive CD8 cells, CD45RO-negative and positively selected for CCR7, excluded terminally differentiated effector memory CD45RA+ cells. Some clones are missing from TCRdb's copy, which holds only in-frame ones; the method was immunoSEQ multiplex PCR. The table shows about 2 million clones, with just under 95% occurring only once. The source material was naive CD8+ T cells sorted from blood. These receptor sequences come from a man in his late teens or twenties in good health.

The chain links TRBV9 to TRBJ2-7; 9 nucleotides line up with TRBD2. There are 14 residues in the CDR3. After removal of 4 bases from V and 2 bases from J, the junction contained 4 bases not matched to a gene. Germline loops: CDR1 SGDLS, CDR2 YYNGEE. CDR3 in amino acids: CASSFSGGPYEQYF. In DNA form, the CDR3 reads TGTGCCAGCAGCTTTAGCGGGGGCCCCTACGAGCAGTACTTC.

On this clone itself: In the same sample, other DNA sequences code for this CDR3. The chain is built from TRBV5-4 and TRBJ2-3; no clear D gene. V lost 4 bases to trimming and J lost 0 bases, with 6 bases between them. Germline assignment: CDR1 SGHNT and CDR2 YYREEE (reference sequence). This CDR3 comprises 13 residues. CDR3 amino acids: CASSPTSTDTQYF. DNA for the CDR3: TGTGCCAGCAGCCCGACTAGCACAGATACGCAGTATTTT.

The CDR3 DNA sequence: TGTGCCTGGAGTGTACCCATCCTGACACGAAGCCCGGACGAGCAGTACTTC. Translated, it gives CAWSVPILTRSPDEQYF. The genes are TRBV30 and TRBJ2-7; D is undetermined. Trimming stripped 0 bases from V and 5 bases from J, with 23 bases between. Per the germline V gene, CDR1 is GTSNPN and CDR2 is SVGIG (reference sequence). The CDR3 totals 17 residues.

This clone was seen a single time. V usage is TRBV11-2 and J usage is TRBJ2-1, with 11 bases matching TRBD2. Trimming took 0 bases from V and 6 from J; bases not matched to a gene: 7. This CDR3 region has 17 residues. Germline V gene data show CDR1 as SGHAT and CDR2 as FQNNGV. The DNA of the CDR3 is TGTGCCAGCAGCTTAGATTTTAGCGGGAGGGCCGGCAATGAGCAGTTCTTC. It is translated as CASSLDFSGRAGNEQFF.

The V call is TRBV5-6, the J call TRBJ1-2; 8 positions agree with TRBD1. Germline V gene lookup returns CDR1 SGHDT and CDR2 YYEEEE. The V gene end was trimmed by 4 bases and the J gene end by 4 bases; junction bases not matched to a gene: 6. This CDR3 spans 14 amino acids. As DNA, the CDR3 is TGTGCCAGCAGCGCAGGGGGCTCGGGCTATGGCTACACCTTC. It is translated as CASSAGGSGYGYTF.

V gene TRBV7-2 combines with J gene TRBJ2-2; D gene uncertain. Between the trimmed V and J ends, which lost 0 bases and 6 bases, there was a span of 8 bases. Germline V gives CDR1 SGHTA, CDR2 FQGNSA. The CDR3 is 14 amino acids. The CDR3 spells CASSLALFPGELFF. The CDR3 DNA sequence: TGTGCCAGCAGCTTAGCTCTTTTCCCCGGGGAGCTGTTTTTT.

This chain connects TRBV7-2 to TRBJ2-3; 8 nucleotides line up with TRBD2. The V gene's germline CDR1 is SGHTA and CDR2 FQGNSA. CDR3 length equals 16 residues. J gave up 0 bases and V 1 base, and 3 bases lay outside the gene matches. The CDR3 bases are TGTGCCAGCAGCTTAGAACTAGCGGTTAGCACAGATACGCAGTATTTT. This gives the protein CASSLELAVSTDTQYF.

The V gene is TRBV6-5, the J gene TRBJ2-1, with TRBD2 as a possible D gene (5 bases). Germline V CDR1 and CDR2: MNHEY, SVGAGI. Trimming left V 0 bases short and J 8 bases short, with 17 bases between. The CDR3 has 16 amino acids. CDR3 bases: TGTGCCAGCAGTTACTCCCATCAATCCGCGCGGGATGAGCAGTTCTTC. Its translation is CASSYSHQSARDEQFF.

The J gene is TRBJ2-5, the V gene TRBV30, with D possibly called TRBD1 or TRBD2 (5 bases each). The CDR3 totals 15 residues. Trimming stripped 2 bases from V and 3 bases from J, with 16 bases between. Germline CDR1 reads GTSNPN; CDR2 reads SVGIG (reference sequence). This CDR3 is CAWSSITGPEETQYF. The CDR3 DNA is TGTGCCTGGAGTTCTATAACGGGACCCGAAGAGACCCAGTACTTC.

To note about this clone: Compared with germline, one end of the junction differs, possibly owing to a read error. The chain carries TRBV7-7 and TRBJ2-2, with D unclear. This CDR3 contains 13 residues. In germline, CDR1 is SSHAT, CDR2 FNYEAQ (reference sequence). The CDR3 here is CASSLDWNGELFF. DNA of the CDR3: TGTGCTAGCAGCTTAGACTGGAACGGGGAGCTGTTTTTT.

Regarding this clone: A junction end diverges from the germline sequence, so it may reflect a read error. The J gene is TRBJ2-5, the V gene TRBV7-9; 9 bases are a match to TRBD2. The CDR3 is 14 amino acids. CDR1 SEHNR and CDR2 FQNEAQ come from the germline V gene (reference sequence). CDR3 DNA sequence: TGTGCCAGCAGCCCCCTTGAAGACGCGGGGGGGGGAAACTTC. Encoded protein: CASSPLEDAGGGNF.

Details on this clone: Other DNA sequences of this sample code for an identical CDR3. In DNA form, the CDR3 reads TGTGCCAGCAGCCTCCCAAGAACTAGCACAGATACGCAGTATTTT. Translated: CASSLPRTSTDTQYF. This chain links TRBV28 with TRBJ2-3; D ambiguous. Trimming took off 6 bases at V and 0 bases at J, with 13 bases between the two ends. The CDR3 has 15 amino acids. Per the germline V gene, CDR1 is MDHEN and CDR2 is SYDVKM.

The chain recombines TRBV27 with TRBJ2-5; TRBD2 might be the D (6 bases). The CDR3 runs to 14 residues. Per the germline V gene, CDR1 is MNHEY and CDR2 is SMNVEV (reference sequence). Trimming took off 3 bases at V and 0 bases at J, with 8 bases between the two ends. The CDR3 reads CASSLAGHQETQYF. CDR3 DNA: TGTGCCAGCAGTTTGGCGGGACACCAAGAGACCCAGTACTTC.

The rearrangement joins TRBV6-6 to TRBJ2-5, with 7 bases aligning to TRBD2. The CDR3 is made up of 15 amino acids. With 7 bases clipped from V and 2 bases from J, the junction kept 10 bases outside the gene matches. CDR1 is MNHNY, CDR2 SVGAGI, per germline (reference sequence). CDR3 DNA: TGTGCCAGCACCGGGGAAGCGGGGCCTCAAGAGACCCAGTACTTC. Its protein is CASTGEAGPQETQYF.

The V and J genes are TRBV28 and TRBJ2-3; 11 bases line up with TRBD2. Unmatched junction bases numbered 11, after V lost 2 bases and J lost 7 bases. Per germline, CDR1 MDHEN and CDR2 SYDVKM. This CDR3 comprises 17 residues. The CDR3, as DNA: TGTGCCAGCAGTTTAGAAGTTAGCGGGGGGGCAGTTAATACGCAGTATTTT. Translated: CASSLEVSGGAVNTQYF.

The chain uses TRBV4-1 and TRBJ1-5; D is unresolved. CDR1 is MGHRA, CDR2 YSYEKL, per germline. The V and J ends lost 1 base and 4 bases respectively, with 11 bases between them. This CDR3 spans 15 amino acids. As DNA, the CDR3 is TGCGCCAGCAGCCAAGTCCGGGCCGATAATCAGCCCCAGCATTTT. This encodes CASSQVRADNQPQHF.

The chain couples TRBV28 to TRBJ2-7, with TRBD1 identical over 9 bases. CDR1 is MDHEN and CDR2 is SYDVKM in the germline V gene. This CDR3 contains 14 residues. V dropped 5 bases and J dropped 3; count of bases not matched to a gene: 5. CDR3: CASSGTGTGYEQYF. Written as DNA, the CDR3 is TGTGCCAGCAGTGGGACAGGGACGGGCTACGAGCAGTACTTC.

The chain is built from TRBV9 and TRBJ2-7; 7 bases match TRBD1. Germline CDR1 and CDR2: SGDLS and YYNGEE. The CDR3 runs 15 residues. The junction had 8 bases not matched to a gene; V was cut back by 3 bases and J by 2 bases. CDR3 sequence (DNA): TGTGCCAGCAGCGAGACCGGGACAGCAACCTACGAGCAGTACTTC. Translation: CASSETGTATYEQYF.

CDR3 protein: CASSDLHPDVATNEKLFF. DNA of the CDR3: TGTGCCAGCAGTGACCTCCACCCCGACGTTGCAACTAATGAAAAACTGTTTTTT. The chain joins TRBV25-1 to TRBJ1-4; no clear D gene. Germline loops: CDR1 MGHDK, CDR2 SYGVNS. The ends were cut back, 3 bases at V and 0 bases at J, with 17 bases in the middle. The length of the CDR3 is 18 residues.

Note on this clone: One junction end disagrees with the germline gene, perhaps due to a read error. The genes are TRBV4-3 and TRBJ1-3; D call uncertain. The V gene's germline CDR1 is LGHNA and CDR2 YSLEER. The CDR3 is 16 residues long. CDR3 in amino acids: CANSQEENFSGNTIYF. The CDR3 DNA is TGCGCCAACAGCCAAGAGGAGAATTTCTCTGGAAACACCATATATTTT.